This is a list of T cell receptor beta chains from one sample in a study of cytomegalovirus exposure and HLA in healthy donors. Repertoires were generated with immunoSEQ multiplex PCR, while TCRdb's copy carries only in-frame clones and drops some. The sample has more than 90,000 clones; roughly 82% are singletons. The sequencing input was PBMCs. The source of these receptors is a human donor in good health. Both conserved end residues are part of each CDR3. Each record gives: clone size, J gene, V gene, D gene, CDR3 DNA, CDR3 protein. The D gene is left open where the match is weak. Clone size is stated in some rows and not others, as once, few, many or a class when expanded.

>few|TRBJ1-6|TRBV19|TRBD1
TGTGCCAGTAGGCTCGGACAGGGGTATTATTCACCCCTCCACTTT
CASRLGQGYYSPLHF
>NA|TRBJ1-1|TRBV2|NA
TGTGCCAGCCTCAGGATTTTGACTGAAGCTTTCTTT
CASLRILTEAFF
>NA|TRBJ1-1|TRBV19|TRBD1
TGTGCCAGTAGCCGGACAGGGGGGGGATCGAGGACTGAAGCTTTCTTT
CASSRTGGGSRTEAFF
>NA|TRBJ2-7|TRBV7-2|NA
TGTGCCAGCAGCTTAGGCAGGGACTACGAGCAGTACTTC
CASSLGRDYEQYF
>NA|TRBJ2-1|TRBV5-4|NA
TGTGCCAGCAGCTTGGCACTCGCCCATTCAGACAATGATCAGTTCTTC
CASSLALAHSDNDQFF
>NA|TRBJ1-1|TRBV23-1|NA
TGCGCCAGCAGTCCGGGGGAGGAGAACACTGAAGCTTTCTTT
CASSPGEENTEAFF
>NA|TRBJ2-7|TRBV16|NA
TGTGCCAGCAGCCAATGGACAGTAGGGGCTCCCGAGCAGTACTTC
CASSQWTVGAPEQYF
>NA|TRBJ2-3|TRBV29-1|NA
TGCAGCGTTGAAGCCGGGGGTTACGATACGCAGTATTTT
CSVEAGGYDTQYF
>NA|TRBJ1-1|TRBV10-3|NA
TGTGCCATCAGTATCCAGACAGGTTGTGAAGCTTTCTTT
CAISIQTGCEAFF
>few|TRBJ1-1|TRBV6-5|TRBD1
TGTGCCAGCAGTCGTCCCGGGACAGGCCACACTGAAGCTTTCTTT
CASSRPGTGHTEAFF
>NA|TRBJ2-7|TRBV7-9|TRBD1
TGTGCCAGCAGAGACGACAGGGGGTACGAGCAGTACTTC
CASRDDRGYEQYF
>few|TRBJ2-2|TRBV6-6|NA
TGTGCCAGCAGGGTACCGAGATTGAACACCGGGGAGCTGTTTTTT
CASRVPRLNTGELFF
>NA|TRBJ2-1|TRBV6-5|TRBD2
TGTGCCAGCAGTAGACTAGCGGGGACCTACAATGAGCAGTTCTTC
CASSRLAGTYNEQFF
>NA|TRBJ1-4|TRBV5-1|NA
TGCGCCAGCAGCTCACAGGGAGTCGGGACTAATGAAAAACTGTTTTTT
CASSSQGVGTNEKLFF
>few|TRBJ2-7|TRBV6-6|NA
TGTGCCAGCAGTTACGGGGGGGGACAATCCTACGAGCAGTACTTC
CASSYGGGQSYEQYF
>NA|TRBJ2-3|TRBV19|NA
TGTGCCAGTAGTATTCCGACGGGAGATACGCAGTATTTT
CASSIPTGDTQYF
>NA|TRBJ1-5|TRBV5-1|TRBD1
TGCGCCAGCAGGGAGGGGGCGGATGGCAATCAGCCCCAGCATTTT
CASREGADGNQPQHF
>few|TRBJ1-5|TRBV5-6|NA
TGTGCCAGCAGCCTAGGCCCTACAGGAGATCAGCCCCAGCATTTT
CASSLGPTGDQPQHF
>NA|TRBJ1-4|TRBV5-1|TRBD1
TGCGCCAGCAGCTTGGGAGACAGGGATAATGAAAAACTGTTTTTT
CASSLGDRDNEKLFF
>NA|TRBJ1-2|TRBV29-1|NA
TGCGGCGTTGAAGACGGACAGCGAAGGGGCTACACCTTC
CGVEDGQRRGYTF
>NA|TRBJ1-2|TRBV5-8|TRBD1
TGTGCCAGCAGCTTGTGGGGACAGGGGGCATGGGGCTACACCTTC
CASSLWGQGAWGYTF
>few|TRBJ1-4|TRBV6-1|TRBD1
TGTGCCAGCAGTGAGTGGCCGCAGGGGGGAAAACTGTTTTTT
CASSEWPQGGKLFF
>NA|TRBJ1-1|TRBV23-1|TRBD1
TGCGCCAGCATTAGACTAGGGGGCCCCCCTAAAGAATCCCCTGGTGAAGCTTTCTTT
CASIRLGGPPKESPGEAFF
>NA|TRBJ2-3|TRBV27|TRBD2
TGTGCCAGCAGTTTTCTGGTAATAGGACTAGCGGGGGGCCAAGCTTCGCAGTATTTT
CASSFLVIGLAGGQASQYF
>NA|TRBJ1-1|TRBV7-8|TRBD1
TGTGCCAGCAGCCCGAGGACAGGGAACATGAACACTGAAGCTTTCTTT
CASSPRTGNMNTEAFF
>NA|TRBJ2-7|TRBV4-1|NA
TGCGCCAGCAGCCCAAAGGGGGGACGACAGGGACCCTACGAGCAGTACTTC
CASSPKGGRQGPYEQYF
>NA|TRBJ2-6|TRBV10-1|TRBD1
TGCGCCAGCAGCCGGGACCCAGGGGGCCCCTCTGGGGCCAACGTCCTGACTTTC
CASSRDPGGPSGANVLTF